One sample yielded the 18 T cell receptor beta chains listed below, sequenced in a study of CXCR3-negative and CXCR3-positive naive CD8 T cells. UMI-labeled 5' RACE TRB cDNA libraries were prepared from the cells. TCRdb reprocessed the 5' RACE reads and stores each CDR3 protein as one record, lacking DNA. The table lists over 45,000 distinct CDR3 sequences. The sequenced sample was naive CXCR3- CD8+ T cells from blood. Stated subset: CD45RO-CCR7+CD27+CD95- naive CD8+ T cells lacking CXCR3 (TNR3-). Receptors originate from a human donor in good health. Some clones in this sample may be carry-over from other donors' samples.

The chain links TRBV29-1 to TRBJ2-3; with no DNA, the TCRdb D assignment of TRBD1 cannot be verified. CDR3 length: 17 amino acids. The germline V gene encodes CDR1 SQVTM and CDR2 ANQGSEA. CDR3: CSVDGKQGRPSTDTQYF.

This rearrangement joins TRBV4-3 to TRBJ2-7; TCRdb selects TRBD1, and the lack of DNA leaves this call unchecked. The CDR3 is made up of 13 amino acids. Germline V gene lookup returns CDR1 LGHNA and CDR2 YSLEER. The CDR3 spells CARSHRTGIEQYF.

This chain joins TRBV6-2 or TRBV6-3 and TRBJ2-7; TCRdb names TRBD1, which stays unverified in the absence of DNA. CDR1 is MNHEY, CDR2 SVGEGT, per germline. The CDR3 totals 14 residues. The chain's CDR3 is CASGGGIEAYEQYF.

The J gene is TRBJ2-5, the V gene TRBV12-3 or TRBV12-4; there is no DNA to check the TCRdb D call of TRBD1. The CDR3 sequence is 14 residues long. CDR3 residues: CASTSGTGLETQYF.

This chain connects TRBV29-1 to TRBJ1-1. This CDR3 contains 13 residues. Germline CDR1 SQVTM, CDR2 ANQGSEA. CDR3 region: CSVEQPLNTEAFF.

The chain links TRBV9 to TRBJ2-1. The CDR3 sequence is 13 residues long. CDR1 is SGDLS and CDR2 is YYNGEE in the germline V gene. CDR3 sequence: CASSAPLYNEQFF.

The chain carries TRBV28 and TRBJ2-5; TCRdb's assignment of TRBD1 cannot be checked, as there is no DNA. Germline V lookup: CDR1 MDHEN, CDR2 SYDVKM. There are 17 residues in the CDR3. The CDR3: CASKKERTGQRGETQYF.

The genes are TRBV5-1 and TRBJ2-7. The CDR3 sequence is 14 residues long. Germline CDR1 is SGHRS and CDR2 is YFSETQ. CDR3 sequence: CASSATTSFYEQYF.

The chain couples TRBV6-6 to TRBJ2-2; the D gene TCRdb calls, TRBD2, cannot be checked with no DNA. The CDR3 covers 18 residues. CDR1 and CDR2 (germline): MNHNY, SVGAGI (reference sequence). CDR3 amino acids: CASSYPNHPSLNTGELFF.

The chain has TRBV7-3 and TRBJ1-2; there is no DNA to check the TCRdb D call of TRBD1. Per the germline V gene, CDR1 is SGHTA and CDR2 is FQGTGA. The CDR3 is 14 residues long. The CDR3 spells CASSLPSGAYGYTF.

The chain recombines TRBV29-1 with TRBJ2-2. Looked up from germline, CDR1 is SQVTM and CDR2 is ANQGSEA. This CDR3 contains 13 residues. Here the CDR3 reads CSVELTETGELFF.

The rearrangement uses TRBV19 and TRBJ2-1; the D call from TCRdb, TRBD2, cannot be confirmed without DNA. Per germline, CDR1 LNHDA and CDR2 SQIVND (reference sequence). This CDR3 region has 15 residues. The CDR3 region is CAKNPGLDFYNEQFF.

This sequence joins TRBV3-1 and TRBJ2-3; TCRdb's D call, TRBD1, is unchecked because there is no DNA. The CDR3 spans 18 residues. The germline CDR1 and CDR2 sequences are LGHDT and YNNKEL (reference sequence). CDR3 sequence: CASSQERATGDTTDTQYF.

The chain links TRBV7-9 to TRBJ2-7; TCRdb designates TRBD1, a call that cannot be tested without DNA. This CDR3 has 13 amino acids. The germline CDR1 and CDR2 sequences are SEHNR and FQNEAQ (reference sequence). The CDR3 sequence: CASSGTGGYEQYF.

This chain's CDR3 is CASSLGTAYNEQFF. This chain uses TRBV6-6 with TRBJ2-1; TCRdb reports TRBD1, a call that lacks DNA to check it against. This CDR3 is built from 14 residues. Germline values: CDR1 MNHNY, CDR2 SVGAGI (reference sequence).

The rearrangement joins TRBV29-1 to TRBJ2-1; TCRdb's D gene call, TRBD2, goes unchecked for lack of DNA. The germline gives CDR1 SQVTM, CDR2 ANQGSEA. CDR3 length: 14 amino acids. This chain's CDR3 is CSVGPGLDYNEQFF.

The V gene is TRBV5-1, the J gene TRBJ1-1. This CDR3 region has 17 residues. The V gene's germline CDR1 is SGHRS and CDR2 YFSETQ. CDR3 residues: CASSIKELQGYDTEAFF.

The chain is built from TRBV5-1 and TRBJ2-7; TCRdb's D call, TRBD2, is unchecked because there is no DNA. The length of the CDR3 is 17 residues. CDR1 and CDR2 from the germline V gene are SGHRS and YFSETQ. CDR3 protein: CASSTGTLAGGSYEQYF.